The 19 T cell receptor beta chains reported below all come from one sample, sequenced in a study of Graves' ophthalmopathy and Graves' hyperthyroidism (dated by TCRdb to the late 2010s). These reads were obtained on an Illumina HiSeq 2000. For repertoire sequencing, TCR beta CDR3 regions were amplified from RNA transcripts. A first-round RT-PCR used HTBI primers with the Qiagen OneStep RT-PCR kit, followed by a second-round multiplex PCR, size selection and purification. TCRdb's own reprocessing of the public reads used fastp at Q25 and MiXCR and kept productive beta chains. Each CDR3 protein appears once, grouped with its most common genes and DNA. This sample lists over a million distinct CDR3 sequences; approximately 35% were detected once. Of the sample, around 10% falls within the top ten clones. Input material: peripheral blood or thyroid tissue (not recorded which). Source of these receptors: an adult man with Graves' hyperthyroidism.

This clonotype was detected a few times. The chain carries TRBV7-2 and TRBJ2-2, with TRBD1 matching over 10 bases. Germline V gives CDR1 SGHTA, CDR2 FQGNSA. This CDR3 has 17 residues. Losses at the gene ends were 2 bases for V and 2 bases for J; bases not matched to a gene: 5. The CDR3 bases are TGTGCCAGCAGCTTAAGGTGGACAGGGGGTAACACCGGGGAGCTGTTTTTT. It translates to CASSLRWTGGNTGELFF.

This clonotype was counted many times. V and J are TRBV20-1 and TRBJ1-4; a weak D match, TRBD1 (5 bases). CDR3 length: 14 amino acids. The germline V gene has CDR1 DFQATT and CDR2 SNEGSKA (reference sequence). Between the trimmed V and J ends, which lost 3 bases and 7 bases, there was a span of 15 bases. The CDR3 loop is CSARMEGWSEKLFF. In DNA form, the CDR3 reads TGCAGTGCTAGGATGGAGGGGTGGAGTGAAAAACTGTTTTTT.

This clonotype was detected many times. The chain combines TRBV6-4 with TRBJ1-1, with D unclear. The CDR3 runs 13 residues. The V gene's germline CDR1 is MRHNA and CDR2 SNTAGT. Trimming took 4 bases from V and 1 from J, leaving 7 bases between them. The chain's CDR3 is CASSALRNTEAFF. Here the CDR3 DNA reads TGTGCCAGCAGTGCACTCCGGAACACTGAAGCTTTCTTT.

The chain links TRBV2 to TRBJ2-5, with D possibly being TRBD1 (6 bases). CDR1 and CDR2 from the germline V gene are SNHLY and FYNNEI. This CDR3 has 14 amino acids. V shed 6 bases and J shed 5 bases, with 16 bases lying between them. CDR3 loop: CASSYEQGIETQYF. The DNA of the CDR3 is TGTGCCAGCAGCTACGAACAGGGTATTGAGACCCAGTACTTC.

This chain uses TRBV5-1 with TRBJ2-5; D perhaps matches TRBD1 (6 bases). This CDR3 has 12 residues. V dropped 6 bases and J dropped 3 bases, with 9 bases sitting between them. Germline CDR1 SGHRS, CDR2 YFSETQ. The CDR3 bases are TGCGCCAGCAAACAGGGAGAAGAGACCCAGTACTTC. Translation: CASKQGEETQYF.

Ten or more counts support this clonotype. V gene TRBV9 combines with J gene TRBJ1-3; the D gene is possibly TRBD1 (5 bases). Trimming shortened V by 4 bases and J by 0 bases, and 14 bases separated the two germline ends. This CDR3 is built from 16 residues. From germline, CDR1 is SGDLS and CDR2 YYNGEE. In DNA, the CDR3 is TGTGCCAGCAGCAAATGGGACGGTGGCTCTGGAAACACCATATATTTT. It translates to CASSKWDGGSGNTIYF.

This clonotype was detected only a few times. This chain links TRBV20-1 with TRBJ1-2; 9 bases are shared with TRBD1. CDR1 DFQATT and CDR2 SNEGSKA come from the germline V gene (reference sequence). J was trimmed by 11 bases and V by 6 bases; bases with no gene match: 16. This CDR3 is built from 14 residues. The CDR3 DNA reads TGCAGTGCCAGAACCGGGACAGGGAATAGAGGTTACACCTTC. It yields the protein CSARTGTGNRGYTF.

The chain is built from TRBV29-1 and TRBJ1-2; D unresolved. The CDR3 totals 13 residues. V dropped 3 bases and J dropped 5 bases, with 13 bases sitting between them. The germline V gene encodes CDR1 SQVTM and CDR2 ANQGSEA. DNA for the CDR3: TGCAGCGTTGATTTGGGCACTACTTATGGCTACACCTTC. Translated, it gives CSVDLGTTYGYTF.

This chain joins TRBV7-8 and TRBJ1-1, with a possible D match to TRBD1 (6 bases). The CDR3 totals 16 residues. V was shortened by 4 bases and J by 1 base, with 16 bases between the two germline ends. CDR1 and CDR2 (germline): SGHVS, FQNEAQ. The CDR3 coding sequence is TGTGCCAGCAGCTCAGACGGGGGCGCAGAGAACACTGAAGCTTTCTTT. Its protein product is CASSSDGGAENTEAFF.

This clonotype was counted at least ten times. V is TRBV2 and J is TRBJ2-6; D call uncertain. V gave up 4 bases and J gave up 0 bases, with 4 bases separating them. Germline CDR1 SNHLY, CDR2 FYNNEI. The CDR3 is made up of 14 amino acids. CDR3 in amino acids: CASSAGSGANVLTF. Written as DNA, the CDR3 is TGTGCCAGCAGTGCTGGCTCTGGGGCCAACGTCCTGACTTTC.

This clonotype was picked up a small number of times. The chain has TRBV20-1 and TRBJ2-7; D possibly corresponds to TRBD2 (5 bases). This CDR3 contains 13 residues. Germline V gene lookup returns CDR1 DFQATT and CDR2 SNEGSKA (reference sequence). Trimming left V 6 bases short and J 2 bases short, with 14 bases between. In DNA form, the CDR3 reads TGCAGTGCCGATAGCGTGGGGACCTACGAGCAGTACTTC. Translation gives CSADSVGTYEQYF.

This clonotype came up once. The CDR3 loop reads CASSLVGPDQETQYF. The CDR3 DNA is TGTGCCAGCAGCTTAGTGGGCCCGGACCAAGAGACCCAGTACTTC. The chain employs TRBV7-2 and TRBJ2-5, with no clear D. The V end was cut by 1 base, the J end by 0 bases, with 9 bases between. The CDR3 runs 15 residues. CDR1 and CDR2 (germline): SGHTA, FQGNSA.

This clonotype was detected only once. The genes are TRBV7-3 and TRBJ1-2; 9 bases are shared with TRBD1. The length of the CDR3 is 15 residues. V trimming: 5 bases; J trimming: 7 bases; junction bases outside the gene matches: 11. Germline V gene lookup returns CDR1 SGHTA and CDR2 FQGTGA. The CDR3 spells CASSLGGTGRTGYTF. The CDR3 nucleotides read TGTGCCAGCAGCCTTGGTGGGACAGGGCGAACTGGCTACACCTTC.

This clonotype showed up many times. V and J are TRBV20-1 and TRBJ2-6; D ambiguous. Germline V gene lookup returns CDR1 DFQATT and CDR2 SNEGSKA (reference sequence). V dropped 4 bases and J dropped 0 bases, with 13 bases sitting between them. The length of the CDR3 is 16 residues. CDR3 nucleotides: TGCAGTGCTACCCCAATCAGGAGCTCTGGGGCCAACGTCCTGACTTTC. Protein product: CSATPIRSSGANVLTF.

This clonotype was observed a few times. A read error may explain this, as a much larger clone is one base away. The CDR3 protein is CAIRRGGYGYTF. CDR3 DNA: TGTGCCATCAGACGAGGCGGGTATGGCTACACCTTC. This chain uses TRBV10-3 with TRBJ1-2; no reliable D call. From germline, CDR1 is ENHRY and CDR2 SYGVKD. This CDR3 is built from 12 residues. The V gene lost 6 bases and the J gene lost 5 bases, with 10 bases spanning the gap.

V gene TRBV2 combines with J gene TRBJ1-4; weak D call: TRBD1 (6 bases). Germline CDR1 reads SNHLY; CDR2 reads FYNNEI. The ends were cut back, 4 bases at V and 5 bases at J, with 11 bases in the middle. This CDR3 is 14 amino acids long. The CDR3 reads CASSVGHGNEKLFF. Written as DNA, the CDR3 is TGTGCCAGCAGTGTGGGACATGGGAATGAAAAACTGTTTTTT. The entire variable domain, with the rest obtained from reference TRBV2 and TRBJ1-4, is as follows: EPEVTQTPSHQVTQMGQEVILRCVPISNHLYFYWYRQILGQKVEFLVSFYNNEISEKSEIFDDQFSVERPDGSNFTLKIRSTKLEDSAMYFCASSVGHGNEKLFFGSGTQLSVL.

The sample holds a few counts of this clonotype. This rearrangement joins TRBV9 to TRBJ2-5; TRBD2 aligns across 7 bases. The junction had 9 bases not matched to a gene; V was cut back by 2 bases and J by 5 bases. This CDR3 has 15 amino acids. Germline CDR1 is SGDLS and CDR2 is YYNGEE. The CDR3 region has the DNA TGTGCCAGCAGCGTTGGGAGGGTAGGCAGCGAGACCCAGTACTTC. It encodes CASSVGRVGSETQYF. Full variable domain (rest looked up from reference TRBV9 and TRBJ2-5): DSGVTQTPKHLITATGQRVTLRCSPRSGDLSVYWYQQSLDQGLQFLIQYYNGEERAKGNILERFSAQQFPDLHSELNLSSLELGDSALYFCASSVGRVGSETQYFGPGTRLLVL.

This clonotype showed up many times. This chain uses TRBV20-1 with TRBJ1-1, with no clear D. V was pared by 0 bases and J by 5 bases, with 13 bases between. The CDR3 runs 14 residues. From germline, CDR1 is DFQATT and CDR2 SNEGSKA (reference sequence). The CDR3 nucleotides are TGCAGTGCTAGAGATTTCTTCGGTTGGACTGAAGCTTTCTTT. It yields the protein CSARDFFGWTEAFF.

In its sample, this clonotype was seen many times. For the CDR3, the DNA is TGTGCCAGCAGCCCCGGCTGGGGTACTGAAGCTTTCTTT. Protein: CASSPGWGTEAFF. The chain carries TRBV7-9 and TRBJ1-1; D is uncertain. There are 13 residues in the CDR3. Germline V gives CDR1 SEHNR, CDR2 FQNEAQ (reference sequence). Trimming stripped 5 bases from V and 5 bases from J, with 12 bases between.